The 15 T cell receptor beta chains in this list originate from one sample, sequenced in a study of T cell repertoires in cytomegalovirus infection. TCRdb re-analysed the reads in MiXCR, keeping a single row per CDR3 protein. This table has about 300,000 distinct CDR3 sequences, approximately 8.9% appearing once. Input material: PBMCs. All receptors derive from a human donor in good health (CMV status not recorded). Some clones in this sample may be carry-over from other donors' samples.

Ten or more counts support this clonotype. The chain employs TRBV24-1 and TRBJ2-1; 11 bases are a match to TRBD2. The CDR3 totals 17 residues. The trim removed 3 bases at V and 7 bases at J, leaving 10 bases unmatched. Germline V gene lookup returns CDR1 KGHDR and CDR2 SFDVKD. CDR3 protein: CATSDPSSGGAVNEQFF. DNA of the CDR3: TGTGCCACCAGTGATCCCAGTAGCGGGGGGGCCGTGAATGAGCAGTTCTTC.

In this sample, this clonotype turned up many times. The rearrangement uses TRBV12-3 or TRBV12-4 and TRBJ2-4; D is unclear. The CDR3 loop spans 14 amino acids. The V end lost 4 bases, the J end lost 6 bases, and 13 bases lay between the germline ends. For the CDR3, the DNA is TGTGCCAGCAGTTCCCTCAATAGTGGAAACATTCAGTACTTC. Its protein is CASSSLNSGNIQYF.

Turning to this clonotype: At one end, the junction sequence differs from germline, possibly due to a read error. The V call is TRBV5-6, the J call TRBJ2-1; 7 positions match TRBD2. The CDR3 runs 12 residues. Germline V gene sequence: CDR1 SGHDT, CDR2 YYEEEE. Here the CDR3 DNA reads TGTGCCAGCACCATCGGGGACTACGTTAGAAGCTTC. Translating gives CASTIGDYVRSF.

This clonotype was detected many times. V is TRBV9 and J is TRBJ2-3; D not certain. The germline V and J ends were trimmed by 0 bases and 5 bases, with 7 bases remaining between them. The germline gives CDR1 SGDLS, CDR2 YYNGEE. CDR3 length: 13 amino acids. CDR3 nucleotides: TGTGCCAGCAGCGTAGACTGGAAAGATACGCAGTATTTT. This translates into CASSVDWKDTQYF. Based on the CDR3 plus reference TRBV9 and TRBJ2-3, the full variable domain is DSGVTQTPKHLITATGQRVTLRCSPRSGDLSVYWYQQSLDQGLQFLIQYYNGEERAKGNILERFSAQQFPDLHSELNLSSLELGDSALYFCASSVDWKDTQYFGPGTRLTVL.

Ten or more counts support this clonotype. This chain links TRBV7-2 with TRBJ2-1; 8 bases line up with TRBD2. V gave up 4 bases and J gave up 0 bases; unmatched junction bases: 20. This CDR3 has 21 residues. Germline CDR1 reads SGHTA; CDR2 reads FQGNSA. This CDR3 reads CASSSPLYGGGYQSSYNEQFF. Written as DNA, the CDR3 is TGTGCCAGCAGCTCACCCCTATATGGCGGGGGGTACCAGAGCTCCTACAATGAGCAGTTCTTC.

Ten or more counts support this clonotype. This chain uses TRBV28 with TRBJ2-7; D perhaps matches TRBD2 (6 bases). The V gene's germline CDR1 is MDHEN and CDR2 SYDVKM. Deletions cut 2 bases from V and 7 bases from J, with 12 bases between. The CDR3 consists of 13 residues. The CDR3 DNA is TGTGCCAGCAGTTTAATTTTCGGGGGAGAGCAGTACGTC. It specifies CASSLIFGGEQYV.

This clonotype occurred many times. The chain employs TRBV28 and TRBJ2-7, with a weak D call TRBD2 (6 bases). V was shortened by 3 bases and J by 6 bases, with 9 bases between the two germline ends. The CDR3 is 12 amino acids. CDR1 is MDHEN and CDR2 is SYDVKM in the germline V gene. The CDR3 loop reads CASSFMGGEQYV. The DNA of the CDR3 is TGTGCCAGCAGTTTTATGGGGGGCGAGCAGTACGTC.

In its sample, this clonotype was seen many times. V and J are TRBV4-1 and TRBJ2-1, with 7 nucleotides matching TRBD1. V dropped 3 bases and J dropped 9; count of bases not matched to a gene: 11. Germline V gives CDR1 MGHRA, CDR2 YSYEKL. The CDR3 spans 15 residues. The CDR3 sequence: CASSHRDSGFGEQFF. The CDR3, as DNA: TGCGCCAGCAGCCACCGGGACAGCGGTTTCGGTGAGCAGTTCTTC.

At least ten counts were recorded for this clonotype. The genes are TRBV12-3 or TRBV12-4 and TRBJ2-3; 11 bases are a match to TRBD2. Trimming took 5 bases from V and 4 from J; bases not matched to a gene: 8. This CDR3 region has 16 residues. DNA for the CDR3: TGTGCCAGCAGTGCGACTAGCGGGATGTTGTCAGATACGCAGTATTTT. Protein sequence: CASSATSGMLSDTQYF.

This clonotype has more than one count but fewer than ten. The rearrangement joins TRBV28 to TRBJ1-2, with a tentative D call TRBD1 (5 bases). Per the germline V gene, CDR1 is MDHEN and CDR2 is SYDVKM. The CDR3 spans 15 residues. With 7 bases removed from V and 2 bases from J, the gap between germline ends came to 17 bases. CDR3 region: CASTLGRGSNYGYTF. The CDR3 DNA follows: TGTGCCAGCACCTTAGGAAGGGGCTCAAACTATGGCTACACCTTC.

V is TRBV6-6 and J is TRBJ2-7; 7 bases are a match to TRBD2. The V and J ends lost 4 bases and 6 bases, in that order; junction bases with no gene match: 6. CDR1 MNHNY and CDR2 SVGAGI come from the germline V gene (reference sequence). The CDR3 has 13 amino acids. CDR3 sequence: CASSSGGGGEQYF. CDR3 DNA sequence: TGTGCCAGCAGTTCAGGTGGGGGGGGCGAGCAGTACTTC.

This clonotype was picked up many times. The chain joins TRBV6-4 to TRBJ1-2; D remains unclear. The CDR3 runs 14 residues. The ends were cut back, 0 bases at V and 3 bases at J, with 8 bases in the middle. The germline CDR1 and CDR2 sequences are MRHNA and SNTAGT. In nucleotides, the CDR3 is TGTGCCAGCAGTGACTCGTACGGGTACTATGGCTACACCTTC. Its protein product is CASSDSYGYYGYTF.

This clonotype was counted at least ten times. V usage is TRBV6-2 or TRBV6-3 and J usage is TRBJ2-1; TRBD1 matches at 8 bases. This CDR3 has 15 residues. The trim removed 1 base at V and 5 bases at J, leaving 4 bases unmatched. Germline loops: CDR1 MNHEY, CDR2 SVGEGT. Here the CDR3 reads CASSYWQGANNEQFF. Here the CDR3 DNA reads TGTGCCAGCAGTTACTGGCAGGGGGCAAACAATGAGCAGTTCTTC.

The CDR3 DNA is TGTGCCAGCAGTGAGACTACCGCCTACGAGCAGTACTTC. Translation gives CASSETTAYEQYF. The V and J genes are TRBV6-6 and TRBJ2-7, with D possibly being TRBD2 (5 bases). The CDR3 has 13 amino acids. CDR1 and CDR2 from the germline V gene are MNHNY and SVGAGI (reference sequence). V lost 5 bases and J lost 2, with 10 bases in between.

This clonotype came up many times. The chain joins TRBV7-2 to TRBJ2-5; D is unresolved. This CDR3 spans 11 amino acids. Germline values: CDR1 SGHTA, CDR2 FQGNSA. Trimming stripped 3 bases from V and 10 bases from J, with 9 bases between. CDR3 residues: CASSFVVDQYF. The DNA for the CDR3 is TGTGCCAGCAGCTTTGTGGTGGACCAGTACTTC.